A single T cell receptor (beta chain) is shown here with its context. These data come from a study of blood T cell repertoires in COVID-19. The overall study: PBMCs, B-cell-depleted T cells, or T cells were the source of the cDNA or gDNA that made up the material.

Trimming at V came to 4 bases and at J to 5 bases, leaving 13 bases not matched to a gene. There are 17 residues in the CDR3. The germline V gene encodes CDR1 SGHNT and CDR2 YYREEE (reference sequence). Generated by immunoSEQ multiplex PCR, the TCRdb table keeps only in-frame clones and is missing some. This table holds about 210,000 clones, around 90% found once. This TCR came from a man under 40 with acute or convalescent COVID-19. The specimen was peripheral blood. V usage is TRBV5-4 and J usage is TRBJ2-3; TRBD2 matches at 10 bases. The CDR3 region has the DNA TGTGCCAGCAGCGTCTGGACTAGCGGAGGGGGGGGAGATACGCAGTATTTT. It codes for CASSVWTSGGGGDTQYF.